The 22 T cell receptor beta chains listed next were all sequenced from one sample in a study of blood T cell repertoires in COVID-19. Generated by immunoSEQ multiplex PCR, the TCRdb table keeps only in-frame clones and is missing some. Among about 190,000 clones listed, about three quarters were seen once. Material for sequencing was peripheral blood. These receptors originate from a woman of 80 years or more with active or convalescent COVID-19.

This clone was observed many times. The DNA for the CDR3 is TGTGCCACCAGCAGAGATCGGTCCCTGAACACTGAAGCTTTCTTT. This codes for CATSRDRSLNTEAFF. The chain is built from TRBV15 and TRBJ1-1; D is uncertain. Germline CDR1 is LNHNV and CDR2 is YYDKDF (reference sequence). This CDR3 is 15 amino acids long. The germline V and J ends were trimmed by 0 bases and 0 bases, with 8 bases remaining between them.

CDR3 DNA sequence: TGTGCCAGCAGGGGTGGAGGCCTCGGTACAGATACGCAGTATTTT. It translates to CASRGGGLGTDTQYF. The chain uses TRBV3-1 (or the pseudogene TRBV3-2) and TRBJ2-3, with D possibly TRBD2 on 5 matching bases. The germline V and J ends were trimmed by 6 bases and 3 bases, with 16 bases remaining between them. The CDR3 is made up of 15 amino acids. In germline, CDR1 is LGHDT, CDR2 YNNKEL (reference sequence).

The chain couples TRBV28 to TRBJ1-2, with 10 bases fitting TRBD1. The CDR3 covers 15 residues. V trimming: 5 bases; J trimming: 8 bases; junction bases outside the gene matches: 11. Looked up from germline, CDR1 is MDHEN and CDR2 is SYDVKM. The CDR3 bases are TGTGCCAGCAGTCTTCCAGACAGGGGGCGCGGGGGCTACACCTTC. Its translation is CASSLPDRGRGGYTF.

This chain joins TRBV5-1 and TRBJ2-5; perhaps TRBD1 as D (6 bases). V lost 4 bases and J 2 bases, leaving 12 bases between the germline ends. Germline assignment: CDR1 SGHRS and CDR2 YFSETQ. The CDR3 consists of 14 residues. Here the CDR3 reads CASSPTQGQETQYF. CDR3 bases: TGCGCCAGCAGCCCAACCCAGGGGCAAGAGACCCAGTACTTC. Variable domain in full (rest from reference TRBV5-1 and TRBJ2-5): KAGVTQTPRYLIKTRGQQVTLSCSPISGHRSVSWYQQTPGQGLQFLFEYFSETQRNKGNFPGRFSGRQFSNSRSEMNVSTLELGDSALYLCASSPTQGQETQYFGPGTRLLVL.

This clone occurred once. The rearrangement joins TRBV28 to TRBJ1-1; maybe TRBD1 (6 bases). Germline values: CDR1 MDHEN, CDR2 SYDVKM. The CDR3 loop spans 16 amino acids. The V and J ends lost 6 bases and 4 bases respectively, with 21 bases between them. The CDR3 DNA reads TGTGCCAGCAGCCCAGAAGGCAGGGGTTTCACCACTGAAGCTTTCTTT. Residues: CASSPEGRGFTTEAFF.

This chain uses TRBV28 with TRBJ1-5, with unresolved D. CDR1 MDHEN and CDR2 SYDVKM come from the germline V gene. CDR3 length: 14 residues. Trimming removed 2 bases at V and 3 bases at J, with 8 bases between. In DNA, the CDR3 is TGTGCCAGCAGTTTAGGAGACGACAATCAGCCCCAGCATTTT. This encodes CASSLGDDNQPQHF.

The chain combines TRBV4-3 with TRBJ1-1; D gene uncertain. CDR1 and CDR2 (germline): LGHNA, YSLEER. Deletions cut 4 bases from V and 8 bases from J, with 17 bases between. The CDR3 is 14 amino acids. Here the CDR3 DNA reads TGCGCCAGCAGCCCCCGTTACGGGGTGGGAGAAGCTTTCTTT. Its translation is CASSPRYGVGEAFF.

This chain connects TRBV27 to TRBJ2-6; D not resolved. Germline V lookup: CDR1 MNHEY, CDR2 SMNVEV (reference sequence). The CDR3 extends over 16 amino acids. Between the trimmed V and J ends, which lost 5 bases and 1 base, there was a span of 12 bases. As DNA, the CDR3 is TGTGCCAGCAGTACCCCAAGCCTTTCTGGGGCCAACGTCCTGACTTTC. It codes for CASSTPSLSGANVLTF.

The V call is TRBV27, the J call TRBJ2-5; D is unresolved. CDR3 size: 12 residues. Germline V gene data show CDR1 as MNHEY and CDR2 as SMNVEV (reference sequence). Trimming took off 6 bases at V and 5 bases at J, with 10 bases between the two ends. The CDR3 sequence: CASRQSAETQYF. DNA for the CDR3: TGTGCCAGCAGGCAAAGCGCCGAGACCCAGTACTTC.

This clone is a singleton in its sample. The rearrangement joins TRBV5-4 to TRBJ2-3, with 9 bases that match TRBD1. Germline V gene data show CDR1 as SGHNT and CDR2 as YYREEE (reference sequence). The V and J ends lost 4 bases and 5 bases, in that order; junction bases with no gene match: 11. This CDR3 spans 16 amino acids. DNA for the CDR3: TGTGCCAGCAGCACCTCGGACAGGGGCGATGGAGATACGCAGTATTTT. Encoded protein: CASSTSDRGDGDTQYF.

The chain uses TRBV28 and TRBJ1-2, with TRBD1 matching over 9 bases. Germline CDR1 is MDHEN and CDR2 is SYDVKM. The V segment lost 6 bases and the J segment 1 base; nucleotides outside the gene matches: 9. This CDR3 is built from 16 residues. CDR3 residues: CASRTGQGAFNYGYTF. The DNA of the CDR3 is TGTGCCAGCAGAACGGGACAGGGAGCATTTAACTATGGCTACACCTTC.

This clone was observed once. This rearrangement joins TRBV21-1 to TRBJ2-2; the DNA was not compared with TRBD1, the D call given in the table. TRBV21-1 is a known pseudogene. CDR3 size: 19 residues. CDR3 region: CASSNTTRQAIPNTGELFF. The CDR3 DNA reads TGTGCCAGCAGCAATACCACCCGACAGGCCATACCGAACACCGGGGAGCTGTTTTTT.

The CDR3 DNA is TGTGCCAGCAGCCAATTGCCACAGGGGAGGGAGCAGTTCTTC. It specifies CASSQLPQGREQFF. The chain joins TRBV3-1 (or the pseudogene TRBV3-2) to TRBJ2-1; the D gene is possibly TRBD1 (7 bases). The CDR3 has 14 residues. The germline gives CDR1 LGHDT, CDR2 YNNKEL (reference sequence). The V end lost 2 bases, the J end lost 10 bases, and 15 bases lay between the germline ends.

This chain joins TRBV4-2 and TRBJ1-5; 9 bases line up with TRBD1. Germline V lookup: CDR1 LGHNA, CDR2 YNFKEQ. This CDR3 spans 13 amino acids. V was clipped by 3 bases and J by 9 bases; unmatched bases: 3. The CDR3 bases are TGTGCCAGCAGCCAGGGACAGGGCGCGCCCCAGCATTTT. Translating it yields CASSQGQGAPQHF.

V and J are TRBV7-9 and TRBJ2-1; D uncertain. CDR3 length: 14 residues. Germline CDR1 and CDR2: SEHNR and FQNEAQ (reference sequence). Trimming took 2 bases from V and 0 from J, leaving 5 bases between them. CDR3 amino acids: CASSLIGSYNEQFF. The CDR3, as DNA: TGTGCCAGCAGCTTAATCGGCTCCTACAATGAGCAGTTCTTC.

The rearrangement links TRBV5-1 to TRBJ2-5; TRBD1 matches 10 bases. The CDR3 is 17 amino acids. Trimming at V came to 1 base and at J to 1 base, leaving 7 bases not matched to a gene. Germline V CDR1 and CDR2: SGHRS, YFSETQ. CDR3 in DNA: TGCGCCAGCAGCTTGATTTGGGGACAGGGGTCCCAAGAGACCCAGTACTTC. Amino acid sequence: CASSLIWGQGSQETQYF.

The chain has TRBV19 and TRBJ2-3, with a tentative D call TRBD1 (5 bases). The V and J ends lost 9 bases and 0 bases respectively, with 10 bases between them. This CDR3 region has 13 residues. The germline gives CDR1 LNHDA, CDR2 SQIVND (reference sequence). The CDR3 DNA reads as TGTGCCAGCAAGGGGTTCAGCACAGATACGCAGTATTTT. It specifies CASKGFSTDTQYF. The whole variable domain, filled in from reference TRBV19 and TRBJ2-3, reads DGGITQSPKYLFRKEGQNVTLSCEQNLNHDAMYWYRQDPGQGLRLIYYSQIVNDFQKGDIAEGYSVSREKKESFPLTVTSAQKNPTAFYLCASKGFSTDTQYFGPGTRLTVL.

The CDR3 coding sequence is TGTGCCAGTAGTACAGGGGGCATCGCAGAGACCCAGTACTTC. Residues: CASSTGGIAETQYF. V and J are TRBV19 and TRBJ2-5, with TRBD1 matching over 8 bases. The CDR3 covers 14 residues. Germline V CDR1 and CDR2: LNHDA, SQIVND (reference sequence). V lost 4 bases to trimming and J lost 4 bases; unmatched junction nucleotides: 5.

The chain employs TRBV29-1 and TRBJ2-5; 13 positions agree with TRBD2. CDR1 is SQVTM and CDR2 is ANQGSEA in the germline V gene. CDR3 size: 15 residues. After removal of 7 bases from V and 5 bases from J, the junction contained 10 bases not matched to a gene. DNA for the CDR3: TGCAGCGCAATACTAGCGGGGGGGCCCGGGGAGACCCAGTACTTC. Its protein product is CSAILAGGPGETQYF.

V gene TRBV7-9 combines with J gene TRBJ1-4; a weak D match, TRBD1 (6 bases). The CDR3 extends over 15 amino acids. The V gene lost 4 bases and the J gene lost 6 bases, with 15 bases spanning the gap. The V gene's germline CDR1 is SEHNR and CDR2 FQNEAQ (reference sequence). The CDR3 sequence is CASSSQTTGHEKLFF. CDR3 DNA: TGTGCCAGCAGCTCACAAACGACAGGTCATGAAAAACTGTTTTTT.

The genes are TRBV9 and TRBJ2-1; 9 bases agree with TRBD2. The CDR3 is 17 residues long. From germline, CDR1 is SGDLS and CDR2 YYNGEE. V gave up 4 bases and J gave up 1 base; unmatched junction bases: 9. CDR3 loop: CASSPQGGGVSYNEQFF. The CDR3 DNA is TGTGCCAGCAGCCCCCAGGGCGGGGGGGTTTCCTACAATGAGCAGTTCTTC.

In its sample, this clone was seen once. The V gene is TRBV2, the J gene TRBJ1-2; TRBD1 matches at 9 bases. Germline V gives CDR1 SNHLY, CDR2 FYNNEI. After removal of 10 bases from V and 4 bases from J, the junction contained 7 bases not matched to a gene. There are 13 residues in the CDR3. CDR3 sequence: CATNQQGAYGYTF. CDR3 bases: TGTGCCACCAACCAACAGGGGGCCTATGGCTACACCTTC.